This is a list of T cell receptor beta chains from one sample in a study of molecular identifiers for immune sequencing clone quantification. TCRdb re-called the PCR reads through MiXCR, storing one row per CDR3 protein. The sample carries 300,000 to 400,000 distinct CDR3 sequences, roughly 24% recorded once. Sequencing used naive CD8+ T cells from blood, with Jurkat cell RNA spiked in. Source of these receptors: a human donor in good health. Some libraries in this study had Jurkat cell RNA spiked in. CDR3s include the opening cysteine and the closing phenylalanine or tryptophan. A D gene is named only where the DNA matches it firmly. A row's size may be missing; if present it is once, few, many or a size class.

clone_size j_call v_call d_call cdr3_aa cdr3_nt
- TRBJ2-3 TRBV13 TRBD2 CASLTSGSTTDTQYF TGTGCCAGCCTTACTAGCGGGAGTACAACAGATACGCAGTATTTT
few TRBJ2-7 TRBV7-6 TRBD2 CASTPSPLAGIRLGEQYF TGTGCCAGCACCCCAAGTCCCTTAGCGGGAATAAGGTTGGGCGAGCAGTACTTC
many TRBJ1-1 TRBV7-9 TRBD1 CASSHDRGQNEAFF TGTGCCAGCAGCCACGACAGGGGGCAGAATGAAGCTTTCTTT
many TRBJ1-5 TRBV7-9 - CASSQGFAQPQHF TGTGCCAGCAGCCAGGGATTCGCGCAGCCCCAGCATTTT
many TRBJ1-1 TRBV4-3 - CASSQGNVAGMATEAFF TGCGCCAGCAGCCAAGGTAATGTAGCAGGGATGGCCACTGAAGCTTTCTTT
many TRBJ2-2 TRBV28 - CASSLEGGTGELFF TGTGCCAGCAGTTTAGAGGGTGGCACCGGGGAGCTGTTTTTT
- TRBJ2-3 TRBV27 - CASSMTGRALPTDTQYF TGTGCCAGCAGTATGACCGGGCGGGCTCTTCCCACAGATACGCAGTATTTT
- TRBJ2-1 TRBV19 - CASSIDFGEQFF TGTGCCAGTAGTATAGACTTTGGTGAGCAGTTCTTC
few TRBJ2-7 TRBV27 TRBD2 CASSPGLALGEQYF TGTGCCAGCAGTCCGGGACTAGCGTTAGGCGAGCAGTACTTC
once TRBJ2-5 TRBV25-1 - CAGSERALKTHLGETQYF TGTGCCGGCAGTGAAAGGGCGCTGAAGACCCACCTCGGGGAGACCCAGTACTTC
few TRBJ2-7 TRBV5-4 - CASSFWGGAGAKYEQYF TGTGCCAGCAGCTTTTGGGGGGGTGCAGGGGCGAAGTACGAGCAGTACTTC
few TRBJ1-5 TRBV27 TRBD1 CASSLYTTGGLLQPQHF TGTGCCAGCAGTTTGTATACGACAGGGGGCCTACTGCAGCCCCAGCATTTT
- TRBJ2-5 TRBV27 - CASSSKEGETQYF TGTGCCAGCAGTTCAAAAGAGGGGGAGACCCAGTACTTC
- TRBJ1-1 TRBV6-2/TRBV6-3 - CASSYLRIPEAFF TGTGCCAGCAGTTACTTACGGATCCCTGAAGCTTTCTTT
- TRBJ2-1 TRBV11-2 TRBD2 CASSSGLADEQFF TGTGCCAGCAGCTCGGGACTAGCCGATGAGCAGTTCTTC
few TRBJ2-7 TRBV19 - CASSPRLDSYEQYF TGTGCCAGTAGTCCCCGTCTGGATTCCTACGAGCAGTACTTC
- TRBJ1-2 TRBV4-1 - CASSQVAGNYGYTF TGCGCCAGCAGCCAAGTTGCAGGGAACTATGGCTACACCTTC
- TRBJ2-7 TRBV30 - CAWSVNSYEQYF TGTGCCTGGAGTGTAAACAGCTACGAGCAGTACTTC
- TRBJ2-3 TRBV27 TRBD1 CASSYGTAIDTQYF TGTGCCAGCAGTTATGGGACAGCGATAGATACGCAGTATTTT
many TRBJ2-2 TRBV13 - CASRGGGTNTGELFF TGTGCCAGCCGAGGAGGGGGTACGAACACCGGGGAGCTGTTTTTT
many TRBJ1-1 TRBV11-2 - CASSQWAPVGGPLNTEAFF TGTGCCAGCAGTCAGTGGGCCCCCGTTGGGGGGCCGTTGAACACTGAAGCTTTCTTT
- TRBJ1-4 TRBV27 - CASRRGKLFF TGTGCCAGCAGGAGGGGAAAACTGTTTTTT
many TRBJ2-3 TRBV20-1 TRBD2 CSARLAGPTDTQYF TGCAGTGCCCGACTAGCGGGACCCACAGATACGCAGTATTTT
- TRBJ2-3 TRBV13 - CASNFSNRRSPDTQNF TGTGCCAGCAACTTTAGTAACAGGAGGTCCCCAGATACGCAGAATTTT
few TRBJ2-3 TRBV25-1 - CASSELDRTSPGDTQYF TGTGCCAGCAGTGAATTAGACAGAACCTCGCCTGGAGATACGCAGTATTTT
- TRBJ2-2 TRBV11-2 - CASSFNRGTGELFF TGTGCCAGCAGCTTTAATAGGGGAACCGGGGAGCTGTTTTTT
few TRBJ2-1 TRBV27 TRBD2 CASSLVLAAQGNEQFF TGTGCCAGCAGTTTGGTACTAGCGGCACAAGGGAATGAGCAGTTCTTC
many TRBJ2-3 TRBV20-1 - CSASSPRLLTDTQYF TGCAGTGCTAGCTCCCCCCGTCTCCTCACAGATACGCAGTATTTT
many TRBJ1-4 TRBV29-1 - CSVLQSATNEKLFF TGCAGCGTCCTTCAATCGGCAACTAATGAAAAACTGTTTTTT
few TRBJ1-4 TRBV28 TRBD1 CASNPVDRAYNEKLFF TGTGCCAGCAACCCCGTCGACAGGGCCTACAATGAAAAACTGTTTTTT
few TRBJ2-7 TRBV7-9 - CASSPRGSGPYEQYF TGTGCCAGCAGCCCCCGGGGTAGCGGCCCCTACGAGCAGTACTTC
- TRBJ2-1 TRBV6-6 - CASSYLAQCEQFF TGTGCCAGCAGTTACCTAGCTCAGTGTGAGCAGTTCTTC
many TRBJ1-5 TRBV4-2 - CASSQGVQPQHF TGTGCCAGCAGCCAAGGGGTCCAGCCCCAGCATTTT
- TRBJ2-2 TRBV18 - CASHRGPYTGELFF TGTGCCAGCCACCGGGGACCGTACACCGGGGAGCTGTTTTTT
- TRBJ2-2 TRBV12-3/TRBV12-4 - CASSFPEGTGELFF TGTGCCAGCAGTTTCCCGGAGGGCACCGGGGAGCTGTTTTTT
- TRBJ2-7 TRBV20-1 - CSARPRYGGAPYF TGCAGTGCTCGCCCGCGTTACGGGGGCGCGCCGTACTTC
many TRBJ1-1 TRBV5-4 TRBD1 CASSGTENTEAFF TGTGCCAGCAGCGGGACAGAAAACACTGAAGCTTTCTTT
- TRBJ2-5 TRBV6-2/TRBV6-3 TRBD1 CASSYSQTGGNQETQYF TGTGCCAGCAGTTACTCGCAAACAGGGGGAAACCAAGAGACCCAGTACTTC
- TRBJ2-7 TRBV5-3 - CASSFSAAEASYEQYF TGTGCCAGCAGCTTTTCGGCAGCGGAGGCCTCCTACGAGCAGTACTTC
few TRBJ2-7 TRBV6-5 - CASSGGDRSYEQYF TGTGCCAGCAGTGGCGGGGACAGATCCTACGAGCAGTACTTC
many TRBJ2-1 TRBV14 TRBD2 CASRPTSGVYNEQFF TGTGCCAGCAGACCGACTAGCGGAGTATACAATGAGCAGTTCTTC
few TRBJ1-6 TRBV7-9 - CASSSGVPYNSPLHF TGTGCCAGCAGCTCCGGGGTCCCCTATAATTCACCCCTCCACTTT
- TRBJ2-7 TRBV4-3 TRBD2 CASSQGTTSGSLYEQYF TGCGCCAGCAGCCAAGGGACCACTAGCGGGAGTTTATACGAGCAGTACTTC
- TRBJ1-2 TRBV19 TRBD1 CAIKTGDYGYTF TGTGCCATCAAGACAGGGGACTATGGCTACACCTTC
many TRBJ2-3 TRBV6-6 - CASSYSLDGRKDTQYF TGTGCCAGCAGTTACTCACTCGATGGGCGAAAGGATACGCAGTATTTT
- TRBJ2-3 TRBV15 - CATSRDLQRSTDTQYF TGTGCCACCAGCAGAGACCTGCAGCGGAGCACAGATACGCAGTATTTT
many TRBJ2-7 TRBV13 TRBD1 CASSPRDSYYEQYF TGTGCCAGCAGCCCGAGGGACAGTTACTACGAGCAGTACTTC
few TRBJ2-4 TRBV27 - CASSSSPTGHSIQYF TGTGCCAGCAGTTCCTCCCCTACAGGGCATAGCATTCAGTACTTC
- TRBJ2-3 TRBV11-2 - CAGRQNRDPSVATQYF TGTGCCGGCAGACAAAACAGGGACCCCTCCGTTGCTACGCAGTATTTT
few TRBJ2-7 TRBV6-2/TRBV6-3 - CASSYSVSTSPDEQYF TGTGCCAGCAGTTACTCGGTATCGACCTCCCCAGACGAGCAGTACTTC
- TRBJ2-3 TRBV12-3/TRBV12-4 - CASSSLGQEAGTSADTQYF TGTGCCAGCAGTTCCCTCGGACAGGAAGCGGGGACGAGCGCAGATACGCAGTATTTT
few TRBJ1-1 TRBV19 - CASSPGRQNTEAFF TGTGCCAGTAGCCCTGGGCGACAGAACACTGAAGCTTTCTTT
- TRBJ2-7 TRBV2 - CASRGPGYEQYF TGTGCCAGCAGGGGACCAGGTTACGAGCAGTACTTC